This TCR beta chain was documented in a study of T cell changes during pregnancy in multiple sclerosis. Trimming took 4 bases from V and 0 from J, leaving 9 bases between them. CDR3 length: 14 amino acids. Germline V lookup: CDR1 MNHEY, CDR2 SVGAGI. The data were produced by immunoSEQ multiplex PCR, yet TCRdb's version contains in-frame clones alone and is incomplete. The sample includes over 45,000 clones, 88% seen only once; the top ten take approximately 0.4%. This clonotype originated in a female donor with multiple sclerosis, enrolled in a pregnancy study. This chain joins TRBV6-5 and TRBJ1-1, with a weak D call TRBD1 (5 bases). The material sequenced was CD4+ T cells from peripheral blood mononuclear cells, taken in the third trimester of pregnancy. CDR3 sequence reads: CASSLTEMNTEAFF. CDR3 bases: TGTGCCAGCAGTTTGACAGAGATGAACACTGAAGCTTTCTTT.